The clone carrying this T cell receptor beta chain appeared a few times. The antigen remains undetermined. Trimming took 5 bases from V and 5 from J; bases not matched to a gene: 14. Germline loops: CDR1 SGHTA, CDR2 FQGNSA. The CDR3 contains 16 residues. Extractions gave at least 6 micrograms of total RNA per sample. These data come from a study of blood T cells in healthy people across ages. Study-level results: Strong correlation linked observed beta diversity and percent naive T cells. Both higher diversity and more naive CD4+ cells marked long-lived donors when set against aged donors.

Combining a sample-barcoded 5' primer with a J-beta primer mix, a second PCR ran for about 6 to 12 cycles. TCRdb called the 5' RACE reads again in MiXCR, with one record for every CDR3 protein. The data hold about 1,500,000 distinct CDR3 sequences, with roughly 45% observed a single time. Sequencing used blood. The chain recombines TRBV7-2 with TRBJ1-2, with 7 positions matching TRBD1. The sequence was collected from a woman younger than 35 in good health. The CDR3 DNA reads as TGTGCCAGCAGCGAGGGGGAGACAGGGCGTAGGTATGGCTACACCTTC. Amino acids: CASSEGETGRRYGYTF.